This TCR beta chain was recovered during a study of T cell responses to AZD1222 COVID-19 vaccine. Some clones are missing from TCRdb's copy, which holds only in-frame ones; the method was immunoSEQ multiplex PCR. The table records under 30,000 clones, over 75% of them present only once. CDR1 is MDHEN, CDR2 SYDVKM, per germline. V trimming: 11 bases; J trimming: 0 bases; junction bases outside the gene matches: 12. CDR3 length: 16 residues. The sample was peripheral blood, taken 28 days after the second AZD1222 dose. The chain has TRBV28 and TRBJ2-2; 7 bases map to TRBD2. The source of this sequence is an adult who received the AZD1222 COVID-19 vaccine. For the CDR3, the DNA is TGTGCCGTCCGGGCGGGAGCCCTTTCGAACACCGGGGAGCTGTTTTTT. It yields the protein CAVRAGALSNTGELFF. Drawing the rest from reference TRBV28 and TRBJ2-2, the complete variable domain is DVKVTQSSRYLVKRTGEKVFLECVQDMDHENMFWYRQDPGLGLRLIYFSYDVKMKEKGDIPEGYSVSREKKERFSLILESASTNQTSMYLCAVRAGALSNTGELFFGEGSRLTVL.